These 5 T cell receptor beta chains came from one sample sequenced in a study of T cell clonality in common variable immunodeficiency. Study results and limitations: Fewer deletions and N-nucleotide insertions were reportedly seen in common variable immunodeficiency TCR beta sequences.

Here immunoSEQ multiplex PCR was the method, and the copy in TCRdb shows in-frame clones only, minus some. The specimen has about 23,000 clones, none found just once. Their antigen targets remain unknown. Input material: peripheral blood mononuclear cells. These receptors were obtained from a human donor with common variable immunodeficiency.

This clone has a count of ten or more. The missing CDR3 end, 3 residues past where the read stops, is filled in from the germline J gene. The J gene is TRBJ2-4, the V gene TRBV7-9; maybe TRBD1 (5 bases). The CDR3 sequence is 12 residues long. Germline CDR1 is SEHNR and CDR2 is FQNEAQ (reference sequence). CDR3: CASSPQGAYQYF. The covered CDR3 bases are TGTGCCAGCAGTCCCCAAGGGGCCTAT. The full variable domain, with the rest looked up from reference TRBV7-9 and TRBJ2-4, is DTGVSQNPRHKITKRGQNVTFRCDPISEHNRLYWYRQTLGQGPEFLTYFQNEAQLEKSRLLSDRFSAERPKGSFSTLEIQRTEQGDSAMYLCASSPQGAYQYFGAGTRLSVL.

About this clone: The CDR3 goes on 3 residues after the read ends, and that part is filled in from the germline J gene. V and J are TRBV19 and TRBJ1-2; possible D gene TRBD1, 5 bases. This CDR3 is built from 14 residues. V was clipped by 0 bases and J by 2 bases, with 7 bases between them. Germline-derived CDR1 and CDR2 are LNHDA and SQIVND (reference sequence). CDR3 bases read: TGTGCCAGTAGTATAGATGAGGGGAACTATGGC. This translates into CASSIDEGNYG. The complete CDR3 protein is CASSIDEGNYGYTF.

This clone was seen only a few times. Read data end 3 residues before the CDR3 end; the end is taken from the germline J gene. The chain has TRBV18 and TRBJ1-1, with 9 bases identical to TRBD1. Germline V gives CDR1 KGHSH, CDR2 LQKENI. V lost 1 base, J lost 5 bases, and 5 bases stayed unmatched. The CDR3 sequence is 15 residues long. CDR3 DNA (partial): TGTGCCAGCTCACCACAAGGACAGGGGAAGACTGAA. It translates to CASSPQGQGKTE. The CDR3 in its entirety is CASSPQGQGKTEAFF. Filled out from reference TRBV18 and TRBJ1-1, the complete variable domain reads NAGVMQNPRHLVRRRGQEARLRCSPMKGHSHVYWYRQLPEEGLKFMVYLQKENIIDESGMPKERFSAEFPKEGPSILRIQQVVRGDSAAYFCASSPQGQGKTEAFFGQGTRLTVV.

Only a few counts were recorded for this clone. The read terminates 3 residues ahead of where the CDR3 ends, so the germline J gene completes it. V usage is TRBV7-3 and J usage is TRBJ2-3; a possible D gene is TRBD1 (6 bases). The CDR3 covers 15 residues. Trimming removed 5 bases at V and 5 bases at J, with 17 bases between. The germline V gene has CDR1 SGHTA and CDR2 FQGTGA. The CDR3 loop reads CASSGGTGSIDTQYF. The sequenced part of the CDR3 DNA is TGTGCCAGCAGCGGCGGAACAGGGTCGATAGATACG.

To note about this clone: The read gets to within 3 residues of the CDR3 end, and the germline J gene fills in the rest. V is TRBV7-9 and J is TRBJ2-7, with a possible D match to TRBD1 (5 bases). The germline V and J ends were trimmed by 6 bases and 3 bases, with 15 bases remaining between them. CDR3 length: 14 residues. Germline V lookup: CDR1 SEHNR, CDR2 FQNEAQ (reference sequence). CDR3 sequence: CASSPTDRSYEQYF. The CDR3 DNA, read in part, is TGTGCCAGCAGTCCGACAGACCGGAGCTACGAG.